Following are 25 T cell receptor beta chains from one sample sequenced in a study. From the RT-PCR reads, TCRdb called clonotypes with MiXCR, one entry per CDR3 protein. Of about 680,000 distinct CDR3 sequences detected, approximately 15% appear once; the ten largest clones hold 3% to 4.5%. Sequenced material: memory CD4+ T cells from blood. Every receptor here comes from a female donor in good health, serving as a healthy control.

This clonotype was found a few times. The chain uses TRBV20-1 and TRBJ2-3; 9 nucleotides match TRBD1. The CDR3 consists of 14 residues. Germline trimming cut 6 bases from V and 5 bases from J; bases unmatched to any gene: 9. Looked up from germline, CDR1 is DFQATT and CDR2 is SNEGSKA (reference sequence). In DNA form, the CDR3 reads TGCAGTGCGGGAGGGGGACAGGGAGGAGATACGCAGTATTTT. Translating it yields CSAGGGQGGDTQYF.

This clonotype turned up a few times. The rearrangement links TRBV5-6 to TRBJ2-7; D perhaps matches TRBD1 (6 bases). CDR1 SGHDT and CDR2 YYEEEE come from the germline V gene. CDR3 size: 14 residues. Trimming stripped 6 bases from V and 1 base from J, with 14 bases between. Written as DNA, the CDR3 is TGTGCCAGCACCATTATTGGACAGTCCTACGAGCAGTACTTC. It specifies CASTIIGQSYEQYF.

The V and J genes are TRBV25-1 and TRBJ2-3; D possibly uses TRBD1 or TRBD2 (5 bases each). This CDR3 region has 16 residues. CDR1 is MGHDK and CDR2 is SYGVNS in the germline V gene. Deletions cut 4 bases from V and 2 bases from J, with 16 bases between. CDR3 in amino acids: CASSAILGTTTDTQYF. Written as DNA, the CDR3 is TGTGCCAGCAGTGCCATACTCGGGACGACCACAGATACGCAGTATTTT. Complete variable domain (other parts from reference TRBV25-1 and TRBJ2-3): EADIYQTPRYLVIGTGKKITLECSQTMGHDKMYWYQQDPGMELHLIHYSYGVNSTEKGDLSSESTVSRIRTEHFPLTLESARPSHTSQYLCASSAILGTTTDTQYFGPGTRLTVL.

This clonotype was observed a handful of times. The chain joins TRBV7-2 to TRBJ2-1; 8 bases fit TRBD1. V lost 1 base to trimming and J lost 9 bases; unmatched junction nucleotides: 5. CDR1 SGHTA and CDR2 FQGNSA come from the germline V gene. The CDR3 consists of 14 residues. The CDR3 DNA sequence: TGTGCCAGCAGCTTAGACAGGGGGTCGGGTGAGCAGTTCTTC. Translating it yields CASSLDRGSGEQFF.

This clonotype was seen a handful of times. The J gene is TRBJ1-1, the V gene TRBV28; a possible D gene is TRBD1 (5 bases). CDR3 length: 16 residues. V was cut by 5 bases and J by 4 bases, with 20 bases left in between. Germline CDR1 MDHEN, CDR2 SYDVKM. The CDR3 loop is CASSLGLHSGGTEAFF. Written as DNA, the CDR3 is TGTGCCAGCAGTCTGGGACTTCATTCGGGGGGCACTGAAGCTTTCTTT.

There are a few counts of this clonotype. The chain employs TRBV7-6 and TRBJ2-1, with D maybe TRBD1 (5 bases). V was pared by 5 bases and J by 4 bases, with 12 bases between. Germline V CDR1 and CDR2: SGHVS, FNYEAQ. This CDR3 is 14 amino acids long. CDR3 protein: CASSPEQVYNEQFF. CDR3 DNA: TGTGCCAGCAGCCCTGAACAGGTTTACAATGAGCAGTTCTTC.

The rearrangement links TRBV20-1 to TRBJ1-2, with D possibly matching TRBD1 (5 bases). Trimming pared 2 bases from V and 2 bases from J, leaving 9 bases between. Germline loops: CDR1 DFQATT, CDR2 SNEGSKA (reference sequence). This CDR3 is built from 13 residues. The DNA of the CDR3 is TGCAGTGCTAGACGGGACGAGAACTATGGCTACACCTTC. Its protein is CSARRDENYGYTF.

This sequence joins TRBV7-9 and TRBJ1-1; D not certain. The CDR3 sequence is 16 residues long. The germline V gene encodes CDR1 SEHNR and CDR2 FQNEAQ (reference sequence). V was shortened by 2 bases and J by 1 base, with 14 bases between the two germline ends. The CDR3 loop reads CASSLTLPKGNTEAFF. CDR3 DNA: TGTGCCAGCAGCTTAACTCTACCTAAGGGGAACACTGAAGCTTTCTTT.

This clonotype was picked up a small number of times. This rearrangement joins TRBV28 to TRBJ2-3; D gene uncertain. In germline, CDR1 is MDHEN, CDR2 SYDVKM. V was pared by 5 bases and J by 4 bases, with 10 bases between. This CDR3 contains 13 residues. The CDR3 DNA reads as TGTGCCAGCAGTGGCGATTGGGCAGATACGCAGTATTTT. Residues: CASSGDWADTQYF.

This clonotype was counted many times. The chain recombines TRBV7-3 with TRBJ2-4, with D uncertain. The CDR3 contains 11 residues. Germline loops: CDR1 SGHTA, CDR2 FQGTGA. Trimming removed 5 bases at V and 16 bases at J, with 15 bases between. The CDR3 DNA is TGTGCCAGCAGCCCGGGTGGGGTCCTCTACTTC. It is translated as CASSPGGVLYF.

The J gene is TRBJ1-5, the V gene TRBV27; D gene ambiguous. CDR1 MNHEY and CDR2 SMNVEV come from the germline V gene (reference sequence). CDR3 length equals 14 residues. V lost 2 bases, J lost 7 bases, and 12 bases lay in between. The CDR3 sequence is CASSLLGEGQPQHF. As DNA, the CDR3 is TGTGCCAGCAGTTTACTTGGGGAGGGACAGCCCCAGCATTTT.

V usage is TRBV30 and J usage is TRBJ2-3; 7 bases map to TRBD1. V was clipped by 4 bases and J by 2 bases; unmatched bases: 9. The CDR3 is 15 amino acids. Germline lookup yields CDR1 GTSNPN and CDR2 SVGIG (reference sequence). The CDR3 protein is CAWIRDSLFTDTQYF. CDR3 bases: TGTGCCTGGATCCGGGACAGCCTCTTCACAGATACGCAGTATTTT. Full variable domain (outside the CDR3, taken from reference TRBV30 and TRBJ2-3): SQTIHQWPATLVQPVGSPLSLECTVEGTSNPNLYWYRQAAGRGLQLLFYSVGIGQISSEVPQNLSASRPQDRQFILSSKKLLLSDSGFYLCAWIRDSLFTDTQYFGPGTRLTVL.

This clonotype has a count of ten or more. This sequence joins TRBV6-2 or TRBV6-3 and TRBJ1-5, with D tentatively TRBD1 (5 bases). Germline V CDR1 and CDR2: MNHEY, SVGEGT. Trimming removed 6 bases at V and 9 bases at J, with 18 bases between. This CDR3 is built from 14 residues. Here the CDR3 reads CASRRRDPNWPQHF. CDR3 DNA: TGTGCCAGCAGACGCAGGGACCCAAATTGGCCCCAGCATTTT.

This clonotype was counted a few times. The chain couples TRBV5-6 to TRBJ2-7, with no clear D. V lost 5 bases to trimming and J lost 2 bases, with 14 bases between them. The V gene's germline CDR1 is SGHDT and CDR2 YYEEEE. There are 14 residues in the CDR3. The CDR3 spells CASSPDGSTYEQYF. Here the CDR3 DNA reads TGTGCCAGCAGTCCCGACGGCTCGACCTACGAGCAGTACTTC. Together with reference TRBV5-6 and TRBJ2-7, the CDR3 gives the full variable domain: DAGVTQSPTHLIKTRGQQVTLRCSPKSGHDTVSWYQQALGQGPQFIFQYYEEEERQRGNFPDRFSGHQFPNYSSELNVNALLLGDSALYLCASSPDGSTYEQYFGPGTRLTVT.

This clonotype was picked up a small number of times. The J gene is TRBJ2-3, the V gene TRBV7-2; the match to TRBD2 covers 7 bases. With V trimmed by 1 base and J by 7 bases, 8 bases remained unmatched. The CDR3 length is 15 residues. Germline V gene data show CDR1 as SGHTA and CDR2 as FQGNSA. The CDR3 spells CASSLVGGSWYTQYF. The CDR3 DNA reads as TGTGCCAGCAGCTTAGTCGGCGGGAGTTGGTATACGCAGTATTTT.

The CDR3 sequence: CASSNLYGGTDTQYF. CDR3 nucleotide sequence: TGTGCCAGCTCAAACTTGTACGGGGGGACAGATACGCAGTATTTT. The chain employs TRBV12-3 or TRBV12-4 and TRBJ2-3; 7 nucleotides line up with TRBD2. Trimming cost V 8 bases and J 3 bases; bases outside gene matches: 11. The CDR3 is 15 residues long.

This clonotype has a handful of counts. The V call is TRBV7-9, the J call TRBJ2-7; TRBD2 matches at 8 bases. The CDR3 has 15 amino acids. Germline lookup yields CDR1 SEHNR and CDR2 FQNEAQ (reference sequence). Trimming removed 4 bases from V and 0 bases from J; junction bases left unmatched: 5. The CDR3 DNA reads TGTGCCAGCAGCTCTACTAGCGGCAGCTCCTACGAGCAGTACTTC. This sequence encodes CASSSTSGSSYEQYF.

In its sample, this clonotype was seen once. CDR3 amino acids: CASSYGTASLEQYF. The CDR3 bases are TGCGCCAGCAGCTACGGGACTGCAAGTTTAGAGCAGTACTTC. This sequence joins TRBV5-1 and TRBJ2-7; D possibly corresponds to TRBD2 (6 bases). Trimming removed 3 bases from V and 7 bases from J, with 17 bases in between. The length of the CDR3 is 14 residues. Germline lookup yields CDR1 SGHRS and CDR2 YFSETQ.

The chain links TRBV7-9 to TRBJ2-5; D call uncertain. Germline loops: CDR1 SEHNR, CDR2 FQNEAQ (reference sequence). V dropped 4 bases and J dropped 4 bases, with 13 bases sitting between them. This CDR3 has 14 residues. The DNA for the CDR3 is TGTGCCAGCAGCTACCCATATCTCTCAGAGACCCAGTACTTC. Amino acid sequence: CASSYPYLSETQYF.

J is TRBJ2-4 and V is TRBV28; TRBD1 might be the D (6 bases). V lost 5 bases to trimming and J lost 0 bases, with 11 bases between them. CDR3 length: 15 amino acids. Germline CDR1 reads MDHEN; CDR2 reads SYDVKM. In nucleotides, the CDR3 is TGTGCCAGCAGTACAGGGACCTTAGCCAAAAACATTCAGTACTTC. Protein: CASSTGTLAKNIQYF.

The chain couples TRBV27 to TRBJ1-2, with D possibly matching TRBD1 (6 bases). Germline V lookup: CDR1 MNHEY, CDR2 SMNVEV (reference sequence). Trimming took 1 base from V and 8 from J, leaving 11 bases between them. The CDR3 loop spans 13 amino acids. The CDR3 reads CASSLWGAQGYTF. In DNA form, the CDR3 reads TGTGCCAGCAGTTTATGGGGGGCGCAGGGCTACACCTTC.

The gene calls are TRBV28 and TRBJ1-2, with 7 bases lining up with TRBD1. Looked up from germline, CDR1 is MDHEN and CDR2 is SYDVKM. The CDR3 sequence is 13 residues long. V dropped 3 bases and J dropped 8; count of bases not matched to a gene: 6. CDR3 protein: CASSFTNRGGYTF. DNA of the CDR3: TGTGCCAGCAGTTTTACGAACAGGGGCGGCTACACCTTC.

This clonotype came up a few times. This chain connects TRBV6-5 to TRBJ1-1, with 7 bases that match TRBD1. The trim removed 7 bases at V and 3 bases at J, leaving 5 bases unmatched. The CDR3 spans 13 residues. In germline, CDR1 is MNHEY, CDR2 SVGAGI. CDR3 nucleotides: TGTGCCAGCACCACAGGGGCGTACACTGAAGCTTTCTTT. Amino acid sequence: CASTTGAYTEAFF.

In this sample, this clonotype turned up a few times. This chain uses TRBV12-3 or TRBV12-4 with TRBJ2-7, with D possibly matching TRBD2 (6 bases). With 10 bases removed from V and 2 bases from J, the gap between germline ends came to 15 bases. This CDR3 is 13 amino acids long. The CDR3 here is CAIRVGLTYEQYF. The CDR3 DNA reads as TGTGCCATAAGGGTGGGACTTACCTACGAGCAGTACTTC.

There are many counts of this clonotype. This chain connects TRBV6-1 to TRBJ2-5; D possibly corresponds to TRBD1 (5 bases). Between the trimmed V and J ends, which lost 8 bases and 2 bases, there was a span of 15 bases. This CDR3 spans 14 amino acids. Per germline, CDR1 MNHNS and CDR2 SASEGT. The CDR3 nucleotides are TGTGCCAGCCTCGACAGAATTACGCAAGAGACCCAGTACTTC. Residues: CASLDRITQETQYF.